The 10 T cell receptor beta chains below all came from one sample that was sequenced in a study of T-cell memory formation after mild COVID-19. TCRdb reprocessed the 5' RACE reads via MiXCR and lists one record per CDR3 protein. The data contain about 360,000 distinct CDR3 sequences, under 15% of them singletons. The specimen was PBMCs or a T cell subset sorted from them (not recorded which). Receptors were obtained from a man between 18 and 35 years old who had mild COVID-19 (a few samples of this study predate the infection). Cell type and time point are not known.

The rearrangement links TRBV24-1 to TRBJ2-1; D is ambiguous. Between the trimmed V and J ends, which lost 3 bases and 9 bases, there was a span of 5 bases. This CDR3 comprises 11 residues. Germline V gene data show CDR1 as KGHDR and CDR2 as SFDVKD. CDR3 in amino acids: CATSDEREQFF. The CDR3 bases are TGTGCCACCAGTGATGAACGTGAGCAGTTCTTC.

This clonotype appeared a few times. The chain has TRBV18 and TRBJ1-4; D unresolved. Germline V gene data show CDR1 as KGHSH and CDR2 as LQKENI. The CDR3 loop spans 11 amino acids. V lost 6 bases and J 5 bases, leaving 4 bases between the germline ends. CDR3: CASSENEKLFF. The CDR3 nucleotides are TGTGCCAGCTCGGAGAATGAAAAACTGTTTTTT. Complete variable domain (other parts from reference TRBV18 and TRBJ1-4): NAGVMQNPRHLVRRRGQEARLRCSPMKGHSHVYWYRQLPEEGLKFMVYLQKENIIDESGMPKERFSAEFPKEGPSILRIQQVVRGDSAAYFCASSENEKLFFGSGTQLSVL.

This clonotype was counted between two and nine times. This chain connects TRBV27 to TRBJ2-1; TRBD2 might be the D (7 bases). This CDR3 spans 15 amino acids. V lost 8 bases to trimming and J lost 4 bases, with 18 bases between them. Germline V gives CDR1 MNHEY, CDR2 SMNVEV (reference sequence). This chain's CDR3 is CASGTNGGRYNEQFF. CDR3 DNA sequence: TGTGCCAGCGGGACTAACGGGGGGCGGTACAATGAGCAGTTCTTC.

This sequence joins TRBV6-5 and TRBJ1-3, with a possible D match to TRBD1 (5 bases). The CDR3 has 15 residues. Germline assignment: CDR1 MNHEY and CDR2 SVGAGI. V was shortened by 8 bases and J by 0 bases, with 14 bases between the two germline ends. The CDR3 DNA sequence: TGTGCCAGCCGGACGGCGGGGCTCTCTGGAAACACCATATATTTT. It codes for CASRTAGLSGNTIYF.

CDR3 amino acids: CASSRSPGQGYNEQFF. The CDR3 coding sequence is TGTGCCAGCAGTCGGAGTCCGGGACAGGGGTACAATGAGCAGTTCTTC. V is TRBV6-5 and J is TRBJ2-1, with 10 positions matching TRBD1. This CDR3 comprises 16 residues. Germline values: CDR1 MNHEY, CDR2 SVGAGI. Trimming at V came to 5 bases and at J to 4 bases, leaving 8 bases not matched to a gene.

The rearrangement links TRBV24-1 to TRBJ2-3; either TRBD1 or TRBD2 may supply D (6 bases each). The V end lost 9 bases, the J end lost 2 bases, and 11 bases lay between the germline ends. The germline V gene encodes CDR1 KGHDR and CDR2 SFDVKD. The CDR3 length is 13 residues. CDR3 in DNA: TGTGCCACCGGGGGGCGGAACACAGATACGCAGTATTTT. Its protein is CATGGRNTDTQYF.

The chain combines TRBV7-2 with TRBJ2-5; 8 bases align to TRBD2. The CDR3 spans 16 residues. Germline V CDR1 and CDR2: SGHTA, FQGNSA. The V gene end was trimmed by 5 bases and the J gene end by 1 base; junction bases not matched to a gene: 9. Here the CDR3 DNA reads TGTGCCAGCAGCCGCTTGGGGCGGGGGGCCCAAGAGACCCAGTACTTC. This gives the protein CASSRLGRGAQETQYF.

This clonotype has a count of ten or more. This sequence joins TRBV7-2 and TRBJ1-1; D is undetermined. CDR1 is SGHTA and CDR2 is FQGNSA in the germline V gene. The CDR3 length is 15 residues. V lost 5 bases to trimming and J lost 3 bases, with 16 bases between them. The CDR3 coding sequence is TGTGCCAGCAGCCCCGGTCCGCGACCCTACACTGAAGCTTTCTTT. Translation: CASSPGPRPYTEAFF.

The CDR3, as DNA: TGTGCCAGCAGGCTACAGGGTGGAGTAACTGAAGCTTTCTTT. Its translation: CASRLQGGVTEAFF. This sequence joins TRBV7-8 and TRBJ1-1; D is possibly TRBD1 (6 bases). Germline CDR1 reads SGHVS; CDR2 reads FQNEAQ. CDR3 length: 14 amino acids. V gave up 6 bases and J gave up 5 bases, with 16 bases separating them.

This clonotype was seen a few times. The V and J genes are TRBV2 and TRBJ1-2, with D perhaps TRBD1 (6 bases). The length of the CDR3 is 13 residues. Germline values: CDR1 SNHLY, CDR2 FYNNEI. V lost 6 bases and J lost 4, with 12 bases in between. The CDR3 here is CASRDTGFYGYTF. In DNA, the CDR3 is TGTGCCAGCAGGGACACAGGGTTCTATGGCTACACCTTC.